Listed here are 7 T cell receptor beta chains from one sample, sequenced in a study of blood T cell repertoires in COVID-19. Repertoires were generated with immunoSEQ multiplex PCR, while TCRdb's copy carries only in-frame clones and drops some. This table has approximately 200,000 clones, about 80% appearing once. The sequenced material came from peripheral blood. The receptors come from a woman aged 80 or older with COVID-19, enrolled during active disease.

This chain joins TRBV7-9 and TRBJ2-2; D is perhaps TRBD1 (5 bases). This CDR3 is 15 amino acids long. Between the trimmed V and J ends, which lost 4 bases and 4 bases, there was a span of 13 bases. CDR1 SEHNR and CDR2 FQNEAQ come from the germline V gene (reference sequence). The DNA for the CDR3 is TGTGCCAGCAGCTCGCAGGGAAAGTTCACCGGGGAGCTGTTTTTT. Amino acids: CASSSQGKFTGELFF.

The chain carries TRBV19 and TRBJ1-2; D remains unclear. Germline-derived CDR1 and CDR2 are LNHDA and SQIVND (reference sequence). The CDR3 sequence is 14 residues long. The V end was cut by 6 bases, the J end by 8 bases, with 19 bases between. In DNA, the CDR3 is TGTGCCAGTAGCCTCAGCGGCCTCCCCGTGGGCTACACCTTC. As protein: CASSLSGLPVGYTF.

J is TRBJ1-3 and V is TRBV4-1, with TRBD1 identical over 12 bases. Germline CDR1 MGHRA, CDR2 YSYEKL. The CDR3 is made up of 17 amino acids. The V and J ends lost 5 bases and 3 bases, in that order; junction bases with no gene match: 8. The CDR3 protein is CASSNRGQGARGNTIYF. As DNA, the CDR3 is TGCGCCAGCAGCAACCGGGGACAGGGGGCGCGTGGAAACACCATATATTTT.

The CDR3 here is CASSIPTGKDTF. For the CDR3, the DNA is TGTGCCAGCAGTATACCGACAGGGAAAGACACCTTC. The chain employs TRBV28 and TRBJ1-2; TRBD1 matches at 7 bases. Germline values: CDR1 MDHEN, CDR2 SYDVKM. The CDR3 is 12 residues long. With V trimmed by 5 bases and J by 12 bases, 9 bases remained unmatched.

The chain is built from TRBV4-1 and TRBJ1-4; TRBD1 is a possible D gene (5 bases). The CDR3 runs 14 residues. The V and J ends lost 5 bases and 4 bases respectively, with 11 bases between them. CDR1 is MGHRA and CDR2 is YSYEKL in the germline V gene. CDR3 residues: CASSTRDFNEKLFF. For the CDR3, the DNA is TGCGCCAGCAGCACCAGGGACTTTAATGAAAAACTGTTTTTT.

The V call is TRBV19, the J call TRBJ2-1, with 9 bases identical to TRBD2. CDR1 LNHDA and CDR2 SQIVND come from the germline V gene (reference sequence). This CDR3 has 13 amino acids. V lost 4 bases and J lost 15; bases outside the gene matches: 10. CDR3 in DNA: TGTGCCAGTAGTACCGGGACTAGCAGTAGTGTGTTCTTC. Its translation: CASSTGTSSSVFF.

The chain combines TRBV5-1 with TRBJ1-5; TRBD1 matches 7 bases. V dropped 2 bases and J dropped 3; count of bases not matched to a gene: 5. CDR3 size: 15 residues. Germline V gives CDR1 SGHRS, CDR2 YFSETQ. This chain's CDR3 is CASSFSGTANQPQHF. The CDR3 DNA reads TGCGCCAGCAGCTTCTCCGGGACAGCCAATCAGCCCCAGCATTTT.